Listed here is a single TCR beta chain. The target antigen is unknown. These data come from a study of cytomegalovirus exposure and HLA in healthy donors. The PCR contained 60 Vbeta and 13 Jbeta primers. This table comes from immunoSEQ multiplex PCR, and its TCRdb copy is limited to in-frame clones, with some not included. This sample has under 250,000 clones; approximately 85% occur once, and the top ten carry 0.2% to 0.3%. Study results and caveats: Reportedly, diagnosis of cytomegalovirus status by the classifier showed high specificity and sensitivity. The majority of TCR sequences were rare, yet some public TCRs appeared in many donors. Association with HLA alleles at 0.05 false discovery rate was found for around 15,000 TCR beta sequences in a later analysis.

Though probably carrying unrecorded immune exposures, donors were nominally healthy at sampling. V shed 0 bases and J 5 bases; nucleotides not matched to a gene: 6. The germline gives CDR1 MGHRA, CDR2 YSYEKL. The CDR3 is 17 amino acids. The specimen sequenced was PBMCs. This sequence was found in a girl aged 2 to 10 in good health and CMV-seronegative. V and J are TRBV4-1 and TRBJ2-1; 11 bases match TRBD2. The CDR3 DNA sequence: TGCGCCAGCAGCCAAGATGCGGCTAGCGGGAGGAACAATGAGCAGTTCTTC. Its translation is CASSQDAASGRNNEQFF.